This T cell receptor (beta chain) derives from a study of T cell responses to AZD1222 COVID-19 vaccine. Overall study findings and caveats: With two AZD1222 doses given, Spike-specific TCR breadth and depth both rose. Among those given AZD1222, only five to seven were seropositive at baseline.

The study pooled second doses at about 4 or about 12 weeks. The CDR3 loop spans 15 amino acids. Germline trimming cut 6 bases from V and 4 bases from J; bases unmatched to any gene: 11. Germline loops: CDR1 ENHRY, CDR2 SYGVKD. On this clone: Antigen: not known.

The protocol was immunoSEQ multiplex PCR, while the TCRdb copy is restricted to in-frame clones and leaves out a portion. This table has about 120,000 clones, 70% to 90% appearing once. The TCR sequence derives from an adult who received the AZD1222 COVID-19 vaccine. The rearrangement links TRBV10-3 to TRBJ1-1; TRBD1 matches at 7 bases. The sample here was peripheral blood, taken 28 days after the second AZD1222 dose. The CDR3 DNA reads TGTGCCATCAGGGTTCGAGGGGGCGCGGTCACTGAAGCTTTCTTT. Residues: CAIRVRGGAVTEAFF.